Below, one T cell receptor (beta chain) is given with its context. The repertoire was sequenced with immunoSEQ multiplex PCR; TCRdb's copy has only in-frame clones and lacks some. This sample has roughly 100,000 clones, with roughly 90% found just once. The record originates from a study of blood T cell repertoires in COVID-19. In germline, CDR1 is SGHRS, CDR2 YFSETQ. Trimming shortened V by 7 bases and J by 6 bases, and 16 bases separated the two germline ends. The CDR3 extends over 13 amino acids. The V gene is TRBV5-1, the J gene TRBJ1-2; no clear D gene. The sample taken for sequencing was peripheral blood. The source is a woman of 80 years or more with acute or convalescent COVID-19. The CDR3 DNA is TGCGCCAGCTCTCGGGAAGGGTTGGATGGCTACACCTTC. The encoded protein is CASSREGLDGYTF.